This TCR beta chain emerged from a study of memory CD4+ T cells and cytomegalovirus serostatus. Study background: Healthy Belgian adult donors included about nine CMV-positive and fewer than 25 CMV-negative people. Findings and caveats of the study: Repertoires predicted CMV serostatus with median bootstrapped AUC of approximately 0.95.

The CDR3 sequence is 15 residues long. Trimming took off 5 bases at V and 4 bases at J, with 18 bases between the two ends. The germline gives CDR1 SGHRS, CDR2 YFSETQ. Concerning this clone itself: Antigen: not known.

Original analysis: Out-of-frame sequences were removed, leaving 2,204,828 distinct TCRbeta sequences. Using immunoSEQ multiplex PCR, the repertoire was profiled, and TCRdb retains in-frame clones only, with some absent. V and J calls and clone size are given by that table; D and trimming were obtained from the DNA. The sample carries tens of thousands of clones, more than 70% recorded once. Single viable CD3+CD4+CD8-CD45RO+ cells were sorted as the memory CD4+ T cells. The receptor's source is an adult in good health and CMV-seropositive. Sequenced: memory CD4+ T cells from blood. The gene calls are TRBV5-1 and TRBJ1-2, with D perhaps matching TRBD1 (5 bases). CDR3 protein: CASSPRQGDIYGYTF. For the CDR3, the DNA is TGCGCCAGCAGTCCCCGGCAGGGTGATATCTATGGCTACACCTTC.